The rows below give T cell receptor beta chains drawn from one sample of a study of intratumoral heterogeneity in liver cancer. The protocol was immunoSEQ multiplex PCR, while the TCRdb copy is restricted to in-frame clones and leaves out a portion. The data contain tens of thousands of clones, 73% of them singletons. This sample comprised tumor-adjacent normal tissue, obtained before any cancer treatment. All receptors derive from a woman in her 70s with hepatocellular carcinoma. CDR3s include the opening cysteine and the closing phenylalanine or tryptophan. The D gene is left open where the match is weak. Rows give clone size only sometimes, using once, few, many, or a class for an expanded clone.

size	D	V	J	CDR3	DNA
few	.	TRBV5-1	TRBJ1-1	CASSLDGMNTEAFF	TGCGCCAGCAGCTTGGACGGCATGAACACTGAAGCTTTCTTT
once	.	TRBV27	TRBJ2-7	CASSLGYGLGLTYEQYF	TGTGCCAGCAGTTTAGGATATGGGTTGGGACTTACCTACGAGCAGTACTTC
few	TRBD2	TRBV5-5	TRBJ2-2	CASSLGGGGGELFF	TGTGCCAGCAGCTTGGGCGGGGGTGGCGGGGAGCTGTTTTTT
.	.	TRBV2	TRBJ1-2	CASSERGGLVANYGYTF	TGTGCCAGCAGTGAACGGGGAGGGTTGGTAGCTAACTATGGCTACACCTTC
.	.	TRBV21-1	TRBJ2-7	CATARDRLSEQYF	TGTGCCACCGCGAGGGACAGGCTTAGCGAGCAGTACTTC
.	.	TRBV18	TRBJ1-2	CASSPSQGYGYTF	TGTGCCAGCTCACCTTCACAGGGCTATGGCTACACCTTC
.	.	TRBV2	TRBJ2-1	CASSERRDYNEQFF	TGTGCCAGCAGTGAACGTCGGGATTACAATGAGCAGTTCTTC
.	.	TRBV5-6	TRBJ1-2	CASSLGQRIYGYTF	TGTGCCAGCAGCTTGGGACAGAGAATCTATGGCTACACCTTC
medium-sized	.	TRBV2	TRBJ1-1	CASSEVRGTEAFF	TGTGCCAGCAGTGAGGTCAGAGGGACTGAAGCTTTCTTT
.	.	TRBV9	TRBJ1-2	CASSVGASLYGYTF	TGTGCCAGCAGCGTAGGAGCCTCCCTCTATGGCTACACCTTC
.	.	TRBV9	TRBJ1-1	CASSVVMGGEAFF	TGTGCCAGCAGCGTAGTAATGGGGGGTGAAGCTTTCTTT
.	.	TRBV19	TRBJ2-2	CASSIAKGELFF	TGTGCCAGTAGTATTGCGAAGGGGGAGCTGTTTTTT
once	.	TRBV10-1	TRBJ2-5	CASSEFGSGHQETQYF	TGCGCCAGCAGTGAGTTCGGAAGCGGCCACCAAGAGACCCAGTACTTC
medium-sized	TRBD2	TRBV5-1	TRBJ2-7	CASSLKWEGPYEQYF	TGCGCCAGCAGCTTGAAGTGGGAGGGCCCTTACGAGCAGTACTTC
few	.	TRBV7-6	TRBJ1-3	CASSLDPPGTGNTIYF	TGTGCCAGCAGCTTAGATCCCCCAGGGACGGGAAACACCATATATTTT
.	.	TRBV10-3	TRBJ2-3	CAISGGGMTDTQYF	TGTGCCATCAGTGGAGGGGGAATGACAGATACGCAGTATTTT
.	.	TRBV6-5	TRBJ2-2	CASSYSNTGELFF	TGTGCCAGCAGTTACTCGAACACCGGGGAGCTGTTTTTT
.	TRBD2	TRBV6-5	TRBJ2-1	CASSPGTSLREQFF	TGTGCCAGCAGTCCCGGGACTAGCCTGCGTGAGCAGTTCTTC
.	.	TRBV27	TRBJ2-7	CASSSARFLQGSYEQYF	TGTGCCAGCAGTTCCGCCCGGTTCCTCCAGGGATCCTACGAGCAGTACTTC
.	.	TRBV20-1	TRBJ2-5	CSARIGETQYF	TGCAGTGCCAGAATTGGGGAGACCCAGTACTTC
.	TRBD1	TRBV18	TRBJ2-7	CASSPDRGAYEQYF	TGTGCCAGCTCACCTGACAGGGGAGCCTACGAGCAGTACTTC
.	TRBD2	TRBV19	TRBJ2-1	CASMALAGVNEQFF	TGTGCCAGTATGGCACTAGCGGGAGTTAATGAGCAGTTCTTC
few	.	TRBV7-9	TRBJ1-3	CASSSGASGNTIYF	TGTGCCAGCAGTTCAGGGGCCTCTGGAAACACCATATATTTT
.	.	TRBV12-3/TRBV12-4	TRBJ1-1	CASSAGYGAFF	TGTGCCAGCAGCGCAGGGTACGGAGCTTTCTTT
few	.	TRBV5-6	TRBJ1-2	CASSPGAYGYTF	TGTGCCAGCAGCCCCGGGGCCTATGGCTACACCTTC
.	.	TRBV3-1/TRBV3-2	TRBJ1-2	CASSQGVNYGYTF	TGTGCCAGCAGCCAAGGGGTGAACTATGGCTACACCTTC
.	.	TRBV5-1	TRBJ1-2	CASSLEGARGGIYGYTF	TGCGCCAGCAGCTTGGAAGGGGCCCGCGGGGGAATTTACGGCTACACCTTC
.	.	TRBV27	TRBJ2-7	CASSLYPREHEQYF	TGTGCCAGCAGTTTATACCCCAGGGAGCACGAGCAGTACTTC
medium-sized	TRBD1	TRBV29-1	TRBJ2-5	CSVPSDRGRSETQYF	TGCAGCGTCCCTTCGGACAGGGGGCGATCTGAGACCCAGTACTTC
medium-sized	.	TRBV6-5	TRBJ1-5	CASSGVHSNQPQHF	TGTGCCAGCAGCGGGGTCCATAGCAATCAGCCCCAGCATTTT
.	TRBD2	TRBV11-3	TRBJ2-3	CASSSRGGSDTQYF	TGTGCCAGCAGCTCTCGGGGGGGGTCAGATACGCAGTATTTT
.	.	TRBV5-1	TRBJ1-1	CASKNEGQRYTEAFF	TGCGCCAGCAAGAATGAAGGACAGAGATACACTGAAGCTTTCTTT
.	.	TRBV15	TRBJ2-3	CATSRDIQSDTQYF	TGTGCCACCAGCAGGGACATACAATCAGATACGCAGTATTTT
.	TRBD1	TRBV7-8	TRBJ2-5	CASSLATGLETQYF	TGTGCCAGCAGCTTAGCGACAGGGTTGGAGACCCAGTACTTC
medium-sized	.	TRBV4-1	TRBJ2-1	CASSQYVSYNEQFF	TGCGCCAGCAGCCAATACGTCTCCTACAATGAGCAGTTCTTC
.	TRBD2	TRBV6-1	TRBJ2-1	CASSEYSGRWNEQFF	TGTGCCAGCAGTGAGTATAGCGGGAGGTGGAATGAGCAGTTCTTC
.	TRBD2	TRBV9	TRBJ2-1	CASSVAGGWEGINEQFF	TGTGCCAGCAGCGTAGCCGGCGGGTGGGAGGGGATCAATGAGCAGTTCTTC
few	.	TRBV18	TRBJ1-1	CASSPGDPNTEAFF	TGTGCCAGCTCACCGGGGGACCCTAACACTGAAGCTTTCTTT
.	.	TRBV2	TRBJ1-5	CASTGLGGEVNQPQHF	TGTGCCAGCACCGGCCTTGGGGGGGAGGTCAATCAGCCCCAGCATTTT
.	.	TRBV30	TRBJ2-7	CAWSSHSGWSSYEQYF	TGTGCCTGGAGTTCACATAGCGGTTGGAGCTCCTACGAGCAGTACTTC
.	.	TRBV5-5	TRBJ1-2	CASSFATESYGYTF	TGTGCCAGCAGCTTTGCGACAGAAAGCTATGGCTACACCTTC
.	.	TRBV4-2	TRBJ1-2	CASSQESGMHGYTF	TGTGCCAGCAGCCAAGAGTCGGGGATGCATGGCTACACCTTC
.	.	TRBV27	TRBJ1-2	CASSPEGNYGYTF	TGTGCCAGCAGTCCTGAAGGGAACTATGGCTACACCTTC
.	.	TRBV19	TRBJ2-2	CASSIRRGSYTGELFF	TGTGCCAGTAGTATCCGGAGGGGATCATACACCGGGGAGCTGTTTTTT
.	.	TRBV11-1	TRBJ2-7	CASSLEWGSSYEQYF	TGTGCCAGCAGCTTAGAGTGGGGTTCCTCCTACGAGCAGTACTTC
.	TRBD2	TRBV28	TRBJ2-7	CASSLVGLAGNEQYF	TGTGCCAGCAGTCTTGTGGGACTAGCGGGAAACGAGCAGTACTTC
.	TRBD2	TRBV5-5	TRBJ2-5	CASSLGLAGAETQYF	TGTGCCAGCAGCTTGGGACTAGCGGGAGCTGAGACCCAGTACTTC